This T cell receptor (beta chain) was retrieved from a study of T cell responses to AZD1222 COVID-19 vaccine. Study outcomes and limitations: Clonal diversity may have been underestimated, and the donors were mostly white British, with more females than males. Nearly half of spike-specific TCRs reportedly target unmutated variant regions.

Points on this clone: Its antigen remains unidentified.

The table came from immunoSEQ multiplex PCR; TCRdb's copy has only in-frame clones and leaves some out. The sample has roughly 120,000 clones; about 87% are singletons. The CDR3 extends over 14 amino acids. V lost 1 base, J lost 6 bases, and 12 bases lay in between. Germline V gene data show CDR1 as MGHRA and CDR2 as YSYEKL. The sample in question was peripheral blood, obtained on day 0 of AZD1222 vaccination. The TCR sequence derives from an adult in good health. The chain uses TRBV4-1 and TRBJ1-1; D perhaps matches TRBD1 (5 bases). The CDR3 loop is CASSQGGGISEAFF. In DNA, the CDR3 is TGCGCCAGCAGCCAAGGTGGGGGTATCTCTGAAGCTTTCTTT.